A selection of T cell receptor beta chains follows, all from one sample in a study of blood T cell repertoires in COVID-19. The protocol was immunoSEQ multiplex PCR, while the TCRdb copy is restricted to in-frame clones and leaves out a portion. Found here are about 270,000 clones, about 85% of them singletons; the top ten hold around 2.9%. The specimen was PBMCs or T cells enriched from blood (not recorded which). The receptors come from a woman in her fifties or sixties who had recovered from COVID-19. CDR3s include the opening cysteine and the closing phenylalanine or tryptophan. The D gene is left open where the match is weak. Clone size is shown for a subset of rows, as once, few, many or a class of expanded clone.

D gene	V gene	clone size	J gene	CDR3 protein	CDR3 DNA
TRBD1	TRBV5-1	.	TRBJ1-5	CASSSGTGTNQPQHF	TGCGCCAGCAGCTCCGGGACAGGGACTAATCAGCCCCAGCATTTT
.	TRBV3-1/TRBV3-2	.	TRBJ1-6	CASSQGGQNSPLHF	TGTGCCAGCAGCCAAGGCGGCCAAAATTCACCCCTCCACTTT
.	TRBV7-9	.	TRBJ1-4	CASRKLERSEKLFF	TGTGCCAGCAGAAAACTTGAGAGGAGTGAAAAACTGTTTTTT
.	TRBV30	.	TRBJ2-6	CAWSRGSGANVLTF	TGTGCCTGGAGTAGGGGGAGTGGGGCCAACGTCCTGACTTTC
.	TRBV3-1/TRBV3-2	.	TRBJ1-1	CASSQDTRGPEAFF	TGTGCCAGCAGCCAAGATACAAGGGGTCCTGAAGCTTTCTTT
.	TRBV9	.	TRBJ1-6	CASSGTRGSSYNSPLHF	TGTGCCAGCAGCGGGACACGGGGGAGCTCCTATAATTCACCCCTCCACTTT
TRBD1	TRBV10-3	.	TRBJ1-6	CAISETQTGTGRGGSPLHF	TGTGCCATCAGTGAGACCCAAACCGGGACAGGCCGGGGCGGTTCACCCCTCCACTTT
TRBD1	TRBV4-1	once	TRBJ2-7	CASSQFSAGTGVDEQYF	TGCGCCAGCAGCCAATTCTCGGCTGGGACAGGGGTTGACGAGCAGTACTTC
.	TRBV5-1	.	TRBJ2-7	CASSRSIDRNSYEQYF	TGCGCCAGCAGCCGGAGCATAGACAGGAACTCCTACGAGCAGTACTTC
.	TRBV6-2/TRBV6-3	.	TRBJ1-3	CASSAGTLKLSGNTIYF	TGTGCCAGCAGTGCCGGGACACTCAAACTCTCTGGAAACACCATATATTTT
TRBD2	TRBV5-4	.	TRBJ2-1	CASTYSGRLTGGEQFF	TGTGCCAGCACCTATAGCGGGAGGCTAACTGGGGGTGAGCAGTTCTTC
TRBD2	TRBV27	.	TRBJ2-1	CASSARGGYWNEQFF	TGTGCCAGCAGTGCCCGGGGGGGCTATTGGAATGAGCAGTTCTTC
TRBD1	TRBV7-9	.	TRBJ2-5	CASSRGTGETQYF	TGTGCCAGCAGCCGGGGGACAGGAGAGACCCAGTACTTC
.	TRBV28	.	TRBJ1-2	CASSEVLPNYGYTF	TGTGCCAGCAGTGAGGTCTTGCCTAACTATGGCTACACCTTC
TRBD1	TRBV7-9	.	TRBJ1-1	CASSLATGTNTEAFF	TGTGCCAGCAGCTTAGCGACAGGGACGAACACTGAAGCTTTCTTT
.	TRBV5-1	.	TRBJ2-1	CASSSGQGTSSYNEQFF	TGCGCCAGCAGCTCAGGACAGGGGACTAGCTCCTACAATGAGCAGTTCTTC